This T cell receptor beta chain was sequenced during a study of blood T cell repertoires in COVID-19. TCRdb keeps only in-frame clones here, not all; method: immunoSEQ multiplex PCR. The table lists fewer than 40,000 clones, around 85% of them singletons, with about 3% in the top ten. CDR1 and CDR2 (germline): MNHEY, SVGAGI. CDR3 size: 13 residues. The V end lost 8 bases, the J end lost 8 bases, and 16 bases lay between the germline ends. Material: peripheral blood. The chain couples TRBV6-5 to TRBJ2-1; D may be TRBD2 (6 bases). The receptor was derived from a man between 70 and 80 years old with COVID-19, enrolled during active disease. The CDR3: CASGTLPGYEQFF. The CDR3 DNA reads TGTGCCAGCGGGACTCTACCGGGATATGAGCAGTTCTTC.